This is a list of T cell receptor beta chains from one sample in a study of blood T cell repertoires in COVID-19. Method: immunoSEQ multiplex PCR; TCRdb's copy keeps in-frame clones and lacks some. The sample records about 430,000 clones, roughly 90% being singletons. The sample was PBMCs or T cells enriched from blood (not recorded which). Every receptor here comes from a woman aged 25 to 39 with acute COVID-19. CDR3s include the opening cysteine and the closing phenylalanine or tryptophan. A D gene is named only where the DNA matches it firmly. Clone size appears in some rows only: once, few, many, or a class for an expanded clone.

V	size	J	D	CDR3	DNA
TRBV5-6	few	TRBJ2-7	TRBD2	CASSTLAGGYEQYF	TGTGCCAGCAGCACCCTAGCGGGGGGTTACGAGCAGTACTTC
TRBV6-1	.	TRBJ1-1	.	CASSGDGGTRMLNTEAFF	TGTGCCAGCAGTGGCGACGGGGGGACGAGAATGCTGAACACTGAAGCTTTCTTT
TRBV5-5	.	TRBJ2-2	.	CASSFLRGTNTGELFF	TGTGCCAGCAGCTTCCTGAGGGGGACGAACACCGGGGAGCTGTTTTTT
TRBV27	.	TRBJ1-2	TRBD1	CASSLAGQGSFYGYTF	TGTGCCAGCAGTTTGGCGGGACAGGGTAGTTTCTATGGCTACACCTTC
TRBV10-1	.	TRBJ2-6	TRBD1	CATQGAGANVLTF	TGCGCCACACAGGGGGCTGGGGCCAACGTCCTGACTTTC
TRBV27	.	TRBJ1-3	.	CASSLGQAGNTIYF	TGTGCCAGCAGTTTGGGGCAAGCTGGAAACACCATATATTTT
TRBV10-3	.	TRBJ2-5	TRBD1	CAISVQGNQETQYF	TGTGCCATCAGTGTACAGGGGAACCAAGAGACCCAGTACTTC
TRBV5-1	.	TRBJ2-1	.	CASSFEFRGSSYNEQFF	TGCGCCAGCAGTTTTGAATTTCGGGGGAGCTCCTACAATGAGCAGTTCTTC
TRBV27	.	TRBJ2-3	TRBD1	CASSSTGTGIADTQYF	TGTGCCAGCAGTTCAACCGGGACAGGGATAGCAGATACGCAGTATTTT
TRBV5-1	once	TRBJ1-2	.	CASSQIPDWGYTF	TGCGCCAGCAGCCAAATCCCGGACTGGGGCTACACCTTC
TRBV6-5	.	TRBJ1-6	.	CASSSQGLNNSPLHF	TGTGCCAGCAGTTCGCAGGGATTAAATAATTCACCCCTCCACTTT
TRBV11-2	.	TRBJ1-2	.	CASRSLGGPGYTF	TGTGCCAGCAGGTCCCTAGGGGGACCGGGCTACACCTTC
TRBV2	.	TRBJ1-5	.	CASSGGSRNQPQHF	TGTGCCAGCAGTGGAGGGTCGCGCAATCAGCCCCAGCATTTT
TRBV2	.	TRBJ2-7	.	CASSVDFNSYEQYF	TGTGCCAGCAGTGTGGACTTCAACTCCTACGAGCAGTACTTC
TRBV19	.	TRBJ1-6	.	CASSIVGRDSPLHF	TGTGCCAGTAGTATAGTCGGCAGGGATTCACCCCTCCACTTT
TRBV18	.	TRBJ2-7	.	CASSGDFYEQYF	TGTGCCAGCTCAGGGGACTTTTACGAGCAGTACTTC
TRBV6-1	.	TRBJ2-5	.	CASSESLSSGETQYF	TGTGCCAGCAGTGAATCCCTTTCGTCGGGAGAGACCCAGTACTTC
TRBV6-1	.	TRBJ2-7	TRBD1	CASSERDRGYEQYF	TGTGCCAGCAGTGAACGGGACAGGGGTTACGAGCAGTACTTC
TRBV25-1	.	TRBJ1-2	.	CASSETGTYGYTF	TGTGCCAGCAGTGAAACAGGCACCTATGGCTACACCTTC
TRBV30	.	TRBJ2-2	TRBD1	CAWAGTGTGELFF	TGTGCCTGGGCCGGGACAGGCACCGGGGAGCTGTTTTTT
TRBV7-3	.	TRBJ1-1	.	CASSLSPGKGEAFF	TGTGCCAGCAGCTTAAGTCCAGGGAAGGGTGAAGCTTTCTTT
TRBV24-1	.	TRBJ2-7	TRBD1	CATAGTDYEQYF	TGTGCCACGGCCGGGACAGACTACGAGCAGTACTTC
TRBV7-2	few	TRBJ2-2	.	CASSQQGYGTGELFF	TGTGCCAGCAGCCAGCAGGGTTATGGCACCGGGGAGCTGTTTTTT
TRBV12-3/TRBV12-4	.	TRBJ1-2	.	CASSFAGVRGYTF	TGTGCCAGCAGTTTTGCAGGGGTGAGGGGCTACACCTTC
TRBV18	once	TRBJ1-5	.	CASSKDGQLSNQPQHF	TGTGCCAGCTCGAAGGACGGACAGCTTAGCAATCAGCCCCAGCATTTT
TRBV9	.	TRBJ1-4	.	CASSRDTKHEKLFF	TGTGCCAGCAGCCGGGACACGAAACATGAAAAACTGTTTTTT
TRBV5-1	.	TRBJ1-2	.	CASSSYGTAYGYTF	TGCGCCAGCAGCTCGTATGGAACAGCCTATGGCTACACCTTC
TRBV21-1	.	TRBJ1-2	.	CASSKAPGEIQNYGYTF	TGTGCCAGCAGCAAAGCACCAGGGGAGATTCAAAACTATGGCTACACCTTC
TRBV5-1	few	TRBJ2-2	.	CASSWRRLPGELFF	TGCGCCAGCAGCTGGAGACGCTTGCCCGGGGAGCTGTTTTTT
TRBV24-1	.	TRBJ2-3	TRBD2	CATSASGLGADTQYF	TGTGCCACCAGTGCTAGCGGGCTCGGAGCAGATACGCAGTATTTT
TRBV7-8	.	TRBJ1-1	.	CASSLAGLNEAFF	TGTGCCAGCAGTCTAGCGGGGTTGAATGAAGCTTTCTTT
TRBV7-9	.	TRBJ1-2	TRBD1	CASSTTGVGYTF	TGTGCCAGCAGCACTACAGGGGTTGGCTACACCTTC
TRBV15	.	TRBJ2-1	.	CATSLRVSDEQFF	TGTGCCACCAGCCTTCGAGTATCGGATGAGCAGTTCTTC
TRBV2	.	TRBJ1-3	TRBD1	CASSLEAGGSGNTIYF	TGTGCCAGCAGTCTAGAAGCAGGGGGCTCGGGAAACACCATATATTTT
TRBV6-4	few	TRBJ1-1	TRBD1	CASRRQGNTEAFF	TGTGCCAGCAGGAGACAGGGGAACACTGAAGCTTTCTTT
TRBV7-9	.	TRBJ1-2	.	CASSADQGNYGYTF	TGTGCCAGCAGCGCAGATCAGGGGAACTATGGCTACACCTTC
TRBV3-1/TRBV3-2	.	TRBJ2-2	.	CASSLQDSGELFF	TGTGCCAGCAGCCTCCAGGACTCCGGGGAGCTGTTTTTT
TRBV5-6	.	TRBJ1-5	TRBD1	CASSFGQARQPQHF	TGTGCCAGCAGCTTTGGACAGGCTCGCCAGCCCCAGCATTTT
TRBV3-1/TRBV3-2	.	TRBJ1-1	.	CASSGPVNTEAFF	TGTGCCAGCAGCGGCCCTGTGAACACTGAAGCTTTCTTT
TRBV27	.	TRBJ2-1	.	CASSSGTSPSSYNEQFF	TGTGCCAGCAGTTCGGGGACATCCCCGAGCTCCTACAATGAGCAGTTCTTC
TRBV5-8	once	TRBJ2-7	.	CASSRDTGFGYEQYF	TGTGCCAGCAGCCGGGACACGGGTTTTGGCTACGAGCAGTACTTC
TRBV3-1/TRBV3-2	.	TRBJ2-7	.	CASSQAPHEQYF	TGTGCCAGCAGCCAAGCTCCCCACGAGCAGTACTTC
TRBV5-4	.	TRBJ2-7	.	CASSGGGSWNEQYF	TGTGCCAGCTCAGGGGGCGGGAGTTGGAACGAGCAGTACTTC
TRBV19	.	TRBJ1-5	.	CASSLQGGQPQHF	TGTGCCAGTAGTTTGCAGGGCGGTCAGCCCCAGCATTTT
TRBV19	.	TRBJ2-6	TRBD2	CASSISSGNGANVLTF	TGTGCCAGTAGTATTAGTAGCGGGAATGGGGCCAACGTCCTGACTTTC
TRBV6-4	.	TRBJ2-1	TRBD2	CASSAGGTVGLFF	TGTGCCAGCAGCGCGGGGGGTACGGTGGGCCTGTTCTTC
TRBV9	.	TRBJ2-7	.	CASSAGGASYEQYF	TGTGCCAGCAGCGCCGGCGGGGCCTCCTACGAGCAGTACTTC
TRBV10-3	once	TRBJ2-2	TRBD2	CAISERTSGYPGELFF	TGTGCCATCAGTGAGAGGACTAGCGGGTACCCCGGGGAGCTGTTTTTT
TRBV11-2	.	TRBJ2-5	.	CASSLGQGRGETQYF	TGTGCCAGCAGCTTAGGACAGGGGAGGGGAGAGACCCAGTACTTC
TRBV9	.	TRBJ2-3	TRBD2	CASSVDWTSGADTQYF	TGTGCCAGCAGCGTAGATTGGACTAGTGGCGCAGATACGCAGTATTTT
TRBV7-8	.	TRBJ1-1	.	CASSLVAEGHPEAFF	TGTGCCAGCAGCTTAGTTGCCGAAGGACATCCTGAAGCTTTCTTT
TRBV2	.	TRBJ1-6	.	CASIPGAGNSPLHF	TGTGCCAGCATTCCAGGGGCTGGGAATTCACCCCTCCACTTT
TRBV3-1/TRBV3-2	.	TRBJ1-5	.	CASRRGGSGEDKANQPQHF	TGTGCCAGCAGGAGGGGTGGCTCTGGGGAGGACAAGGCTAATCAGCCCCAGCATTTT
TRBV6-5	.	TRBJ2-1	TRBD2	CASSYTSGSSYNEQFF	TGTGCCAGCAGTTACACTAGCGGGAGCTCCTACAATGAGCAGTTCTTC
TRBV5-1	.	TRBJ2-7	.	CASSAQVQGEQYF	TGCGCCAGCAGTGCACAGGTCCAAGGGGAGCAGTACTTC
TRBV12-5	.	TRBJ1-4	TRBD1	CASGLSQGNEKLFF	TGTGCTAGTGGTTTGTCACAGGGGAACGAAAAACTGTTTTTT
TRBV14	.	TRBJ1-1	.	CASSQQVVTEAFF	TGTGCCAGCAGTCAACAGGTTGTCACTGAAGCTTTCTTT
TRBV18	.	TRBJ1-4	.	CASSVQGTANEKLFF	TGTGCCAGCTCCGTACAGGGTACCGCTAATGAAAAACTGTTTTTT
TRBV12-3/TRBV12-4	.	TRBJ1-4	.	CASAGGGSEKLFF	TGTGCCAGCGCCGGTGGCGGGAGTGAAAAACTGTTTTTT
TRBV23-1	.	TRBJ1-2	.	CAGGRQAHYGYTF	TGCGCAGGAGGCCGACAGGCCCACTATGGCTACACCTTC